The 10 T cell receptor beta chains listed next were all sequenced from one sample in a study of blood T cell repertoires in COVID-19. Using immunoSEQ multiplex PCR, the repertoire was profiled, and TCRdb retains in-frame clones only, with some absent. The sample yields approximately 72,000 clones, roughly nine tenths seen once. Material for sequencing was peripheral blood. The receptors here all came from a man in his sixties with acute or convalescent COVID-19.

This chain connects TRBV7-9 to TRBJ2-7; 11 nucleotides agree with TRBD1. CDR1 is SEHNR, CDR2 FQNEAQ, per germline (reference sequence). With V trimmed by 6 bases and J by 4 bases, 5 bases remained unmatched. The CDR3 is 14 residues long. In nucleotides, the CDR3 is TGTGCCAGCAGTTGGACAGGGGGCGAGTACGAGCAGTACTTC. Encoded protein: CASSWTGGEYEQYF.

The chain uses TRBV5-4 and TRBJ2-1, with TRBD2 identical over 9 bases. Germline CDR1 is SGHNT and CDR2 is YYREEE (reference sequence). The V and J ends lost 0 bases and 6 bases, in that order; junction bases with no gene match: 7. This CDR3 contains 16 residues. In DNA, the CDR3 is TGTGCCAGCAGCTTGGGAGGCGGGGGGGCCCGCAATGAGCAGTTCTTC. Translating gives CASSLGGGGARNEQFF.

This chain's CDR3 is CASRLGGSGPQHF. The CDR3 DNA is TGTGCCAGCAGGCTAGGGGGTTCTGGGCCCCAGCATTTT. The chain couples TRBV2 to TRBJ1-5; D perhaps matches TRBD1 (6 bases). Trimming removed 6 bases from V and 9 bases from J, with 15 bases in between. Germline CDR1 SNHLY, CDR2 FYNNEI. This CDR3 has 13 residues.

The chain couples TRBV5-6 to TRBJ2-7, with D possibly being TRBD2 (5 bases). Trimming stripped 3 bases from V and 6 bases from J, with 13 bases between. Germline values: CDR1 SGHDT, CDR2 YYEEEE. The CDR3 is made up of 13 amino acids. The CDR3 spells CASSYGLAAEQYF. DNA for the CDR3: TGTGCCAGCAGCTACGGACTCGCCGCCGAGCAGTACTTC.

The chain employs TRBV7-2 and TRBJ1-4; 8 bases agree with TRBD1. V shed 2 bases and J 8 bases; nucleotides not matched to a gene: 13. The CDR3 sequence is 17 residues long. Germline assignment: CDR1 SGHTA and CDR2 FQGNSA. CDR3 sequence: CASSLSPGGWDIEKLFF. The CDR3 DNA is TGTGCCAGCAGCTTATCCCCAGGGGGCTGGGACATCGAAAAACTGTTTTTT.

J is TRBJ2-3 and V is TRBV18; D is unresolved. Germline V CDR1 and CDR2: KGHSH, LQKENI. The ends were cut back, 5 bases at V and 2 bases at J, with 5 bases in the middle. This CDR3 has 12 amino acids. CDR3 residues: CASSSYTDTQYF. In DNA, the CDR3 is TGTGCCAGCTCATCGTACACAGATACGCAGTATTTT.

In its sample, this clone was seen once. The CDR3 sequence is CASSANRGPGANVLTF. CDR3 DNA sequence: TGTGCCAGCTCAGCGAATAGGGGGCCTGGGGCCAACGTCCTGACTTTC. V gene TRBV18 combines with J gene TRBJ2-6, with TRBD1 identical over 7 bases. The junction had 6 bases not matched to a gene; V was cut back by 5 bases and J by 2 bases. Germline assignment: CDR1 KGHSH and CDR2 LQKENI. The CDR3 length is 16 residues.

The gene calls are TRBV7-9 and TRBJ2-7, with 10 positions matching TRBD1. Germline CDR1 SEHNR, CDR2 FQNEAQ (reference sequence). Trimming took 8 bases from V and 1 from J; bases not matched to a gene: 11. The CDR3 totals 16 residues. The CDR3 protein is CASVGYRTGGSYEQYF. CDR3 DNA sequence: TGTGCCAGCGTTGGCTACCGGACAGGGGGATCCTACGAGCAGTACTTC.

The chain carries TRBV23-1 and TRBJ2-2, with 11 bases lining up with TRBD1. Being an ORF, TRBV23-1 has a function that is uncertain. With 4 bases clipped from V and 1 base from J, the junction kept 8 bases outside the gene matches. The CDR3 has 18 amino acids. The CDR3 coding sequence is TGCGCCAGCAGTCGAAGTTCCGGGACAGGGGGGAACACCGGGGAGCTGTTTTTT. It encodes CASSRSSGTGGNTGELFF.

This clone was counted between two and nine times. The V gene is TRBV29-1, the J gene TRBJ1-1; the match to TRBD1 covers 7 bases. CDR3 length equals 13 residues. Germline V gene lookup returns CDR1 SQVTM and CDR2 ANQGSEA. The V segment lost 5 bases and the J segment 1 base; nucleotides outside the gene matches: 4. The DNA of the CDR3 is TGCAGCGTTAACCGGGACAGGAACACTGAAGCTTTCTTT. Its translation is CSVNRDRNTEAFF.